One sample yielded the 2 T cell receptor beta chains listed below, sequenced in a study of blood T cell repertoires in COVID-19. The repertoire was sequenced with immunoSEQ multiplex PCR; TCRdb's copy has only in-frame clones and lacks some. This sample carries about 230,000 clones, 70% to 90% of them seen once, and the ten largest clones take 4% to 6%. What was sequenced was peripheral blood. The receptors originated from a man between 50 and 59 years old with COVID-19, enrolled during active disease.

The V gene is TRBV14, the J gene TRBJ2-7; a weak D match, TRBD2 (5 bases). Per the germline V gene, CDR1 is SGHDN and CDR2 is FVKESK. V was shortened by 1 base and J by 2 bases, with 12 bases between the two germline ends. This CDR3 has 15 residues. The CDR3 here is CASSQGIGGAYEQYF. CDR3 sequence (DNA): TGTGCCAGCAGCCAAGGTATTGGAGGTGCCTACGAGCAGTACTTC.

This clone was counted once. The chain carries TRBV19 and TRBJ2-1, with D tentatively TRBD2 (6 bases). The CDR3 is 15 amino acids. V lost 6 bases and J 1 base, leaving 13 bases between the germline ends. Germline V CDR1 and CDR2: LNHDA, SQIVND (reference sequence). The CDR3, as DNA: TGTGCCAGTAGCGTCACCGGGACTTCCTACAATGAGCAGTTCTTC. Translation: CASSVTGTSYNEQFF.